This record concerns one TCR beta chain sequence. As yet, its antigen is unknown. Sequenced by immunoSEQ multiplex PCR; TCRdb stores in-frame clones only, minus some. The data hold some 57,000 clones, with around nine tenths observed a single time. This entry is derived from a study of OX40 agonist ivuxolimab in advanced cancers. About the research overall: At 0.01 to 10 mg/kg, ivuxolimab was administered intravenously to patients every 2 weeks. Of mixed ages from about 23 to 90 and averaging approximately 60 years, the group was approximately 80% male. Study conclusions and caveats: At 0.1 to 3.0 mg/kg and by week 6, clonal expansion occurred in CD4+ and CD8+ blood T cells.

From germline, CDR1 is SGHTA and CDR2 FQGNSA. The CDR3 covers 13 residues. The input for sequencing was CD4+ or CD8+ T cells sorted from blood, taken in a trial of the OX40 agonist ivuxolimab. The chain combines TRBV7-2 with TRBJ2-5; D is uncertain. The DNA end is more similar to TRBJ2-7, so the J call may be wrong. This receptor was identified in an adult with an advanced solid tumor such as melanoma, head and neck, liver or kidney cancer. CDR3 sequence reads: CASSLNRGYEQYF. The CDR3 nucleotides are TGTGCCAGCAGCTTAAATCGAGGCTACGAGCAGTACTTC.